This entry describes one T cell receptor (beta chain). The CDR3 length is 15 residues. Germline V lookup: CDR1 SEHNR, CDR2 FQNEAQ (reference sequence). Trimming pared 3 bases from V and 4 bases from J, leaving 15 bases between. In the source study's methods: Filtering differed for immunoSEQ, which gave only junction sequences without quality scores. The data were produced by immunoSEQ multiplex PCR, yet TCRdb's version contains in-frame clones alone and is incomplete. D and trimming come from the DNA, and the V and J calls and clone size come from that table. The table includes some 2,100,000 clones, approximately 95% detected once. This sample is part of a study of shared clonotypes between healthy human individuals. The wider study: Per donor, three plates held CD4 naive cells, three held CD4 memory, two held CD8 naive and one held CD8 memory.

The chain carries TRBV7-9 and TRBJ1-1; tentatively, D is TRBD1 (5 bases). The origin of this receptor is a man aged 18 to 29 in good health. Sequenced sample: naive CD4+ T cells sorted from blood. Subset: CD45RA+ positively selected. This CDR3 reads CASSFLTVSGTEAFF. The CDR3 DNA reads TGTGCCAGCAGCTTTTTGACAGTATCGGGCACTGAAGCTTTCTTT.